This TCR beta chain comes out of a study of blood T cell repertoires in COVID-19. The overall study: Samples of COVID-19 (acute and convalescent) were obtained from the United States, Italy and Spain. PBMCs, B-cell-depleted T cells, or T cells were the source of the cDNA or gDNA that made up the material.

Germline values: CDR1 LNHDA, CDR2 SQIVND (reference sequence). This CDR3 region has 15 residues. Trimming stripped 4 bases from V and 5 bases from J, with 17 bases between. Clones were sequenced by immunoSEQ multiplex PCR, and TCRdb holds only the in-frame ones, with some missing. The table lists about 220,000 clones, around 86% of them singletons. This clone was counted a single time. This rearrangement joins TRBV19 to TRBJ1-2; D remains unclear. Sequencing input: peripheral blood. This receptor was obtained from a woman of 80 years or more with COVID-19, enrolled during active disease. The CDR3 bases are TGTGCCAGTAGTACACAGTCCAGCTCGACGTATGGCTACACCTTC. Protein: CASSTQSSSTYGYTF. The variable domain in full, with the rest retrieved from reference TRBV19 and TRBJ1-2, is DGGITQSPKYLFRKEGQNVTLSCEQNLNHDAMYWYRQDPGQGLRLIYYSQIVNDFQKGDIAEGYSVSREKKESFPLTVTSAQKNPTAFYLCASSTQSSSTYGYTFGSGTRLTVV.